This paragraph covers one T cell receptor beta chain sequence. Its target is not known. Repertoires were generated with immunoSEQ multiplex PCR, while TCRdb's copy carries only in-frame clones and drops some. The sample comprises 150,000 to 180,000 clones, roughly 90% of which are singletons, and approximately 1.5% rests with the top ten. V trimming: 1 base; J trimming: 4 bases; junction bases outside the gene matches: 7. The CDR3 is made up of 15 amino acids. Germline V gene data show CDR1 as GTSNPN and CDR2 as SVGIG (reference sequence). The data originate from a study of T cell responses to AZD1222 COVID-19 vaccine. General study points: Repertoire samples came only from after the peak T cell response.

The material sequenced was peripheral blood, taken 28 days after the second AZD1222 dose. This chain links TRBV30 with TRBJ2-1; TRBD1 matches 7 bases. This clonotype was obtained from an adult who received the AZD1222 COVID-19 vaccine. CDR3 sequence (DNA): TGTGCCTGGAGTGATCTGTCAGGGGGATACAATGAGCAGTTCTTC. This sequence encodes CAWSDLSGGYNEQFF.